The 30 T cell receptor beta chains in this list originate from one sample, sequenced in a study of cytomegalovirus exposure and HLA in healthy donors (dated by TCRdb to the late 2010s). Receptors were amplified or captured by the immunoSEQ multiplex PCR assay. For the multiplex PCR, a mixture combining 60 forward primers for TCR Vbeta segments and 13 reverse primers for TCR Jbeta segments was used. TCRdb's version of the immuneACCESS table is confined to in-frame rearrangements and falls short of the full clone set. An unresolved V gene accounts for under half of the shortfall where checked; the remainder is of unknown origin. This sample comprises 140,000 to 150,000 clones, about three quarters of them detected only once. Less than 2% of the sample is held by the ten biggest clonotypes. The sequenced material came from PBMCs. The source is a woman in her twenties or thirties in good health and CMV-seronegative.

The gene calls are TRBV11-3 and TRBJ2-1; TRBD1 agrees at 7 bases. Losses at the gene ends were 5 bases for V and 7 bases for J; bases not matched to a gene: 5. This CDR3 is built from 13 residues. Germline V gene lookup returns CDR1 SGHNT and CDR2 YENEEA. CDR3 sequence (DNA): TGTGCCAGCAGCCAAGACAGGGTTAATGAGCAGTTCTTC. Protein sequence: CASSQDRVNEQFF.

This clone has more than one count but fewer than ten. This sequence joins TRBV7-2 and TRBJ1-2; possible D gene TRBD1, 6 bases. V was cut by 4 bases and J by 7 bases, with 7 bases left in between. The CDR3 is made up of 11 amino acids. CDR1 and CDR2 (germline): SGHTA, FQGNSA. CDR3 in amino acids: CASSSGVGYTF. The CDR3 DNA sequence: TGTGCCAGCAGCTCAGGGGTTGGCTACACCTTC.

J is TRBJ2-7 and V is TRBV7-2, with a possible D match to TRBD1 (6 bases). V lost 3 bases to trimming and J lost 7 bases, with 16 bases between them. The V gene's germline CDR1 is SGHTA and CDR2 FQGNSA. CDR3 length: 14 amino acids. Here the CDR3 DNA reads TGTGCCAGCAGCTTTCCCACAGGGATGAGGGAGCAGTACTTC. This translates into CASSFPTGMREQYF. Drawing the rest from reference TRBV7-2 and TRBJ2-7, the complete variable domain is GAGVSQSPSNKVTEKGKDVELRCDPISGHTALYWYRQSLGQGLEFLIYFQGNSAPDKSGLPSDRFSAERTGGSVSTLTIQRTQQEDSAVYLCASSFPTGMREQYFGPGTRLTVT.

Of note for this clone: Other DNA sequences within the sample encode an identical CDR3. The rearrangement uses TRBV5-1 and TRBJ2-7, with 7 nucleotides matching TRBD1. Germline V gene lookup returns CDR1 SGHRS and CDR2 YFSETQ. CDR3 length equals 14 residues. Trimming removed 6 bases from V and 4 bases from J; junction bases left unmatched: 10. The DNA of the CDR3 is TGCGCCAGCACAAGAGGGGGCACCCTGTACGAGCAGTACTTC. It yields the protein CASTRGGTLYEQYF.

This clone came up a few times. In DNA form, the CDR3 reads TGTGCCAGCAGCTTGCCGCCTCCGGGACAGGGTTGGAGCTCCTACGAGCAGTACTTC. Protein sequence: CASSLPPPGQGWSSYEQYF. The chain combines TRBV5-4 with TRBJ2-7, with TRBD1 matching over 9 bases. CDR3 length: 19 amino acids. Germline V gives CDR1 SGHNT, CDR2 YYREEE (reference sequence). Unmatched junction bases numbered 14, after V lost 1 base and J lost 0 bases. The full variable domain, in which reference TRBV5-4 and TRBJ2-7 provide the parts outside the CDR3, is ETGVTQSPTHLIKTRGQQVTLRCSSQSGHNTVSWYQQALGQGPQFIFQYYREEENGRGNFPPRFSGLQFPNYSSELNVNALELDDSALYLCASSLPPPGQGWSSYEQYFGPGTRLTVT.

This clone showed up just once. One junction end disagrees with the germline gene, perhaps due to a read error. This chain links TRBV5-1 with TRBJ2-3, with 8 bases matching TRBD2. The germline CDR1 and CDR2 sequences are SGHRS and YFSETQ. The CDR3 runs 15 residues. CDR3 DNA: TGCGCCGGCAGCTTGTTTAGCGGGGACACAGATACGCAGTATTTT. The encoded protein is CAGSLFSGDTDTQYF.

This chain links TRBV7-8 with TRBJ2-7, with 8 bases fitting TRBD2. The CDR3 totals 14 residues. V shed 4 bases and J 6 bases; nucleotides not matched to a gene: 8. CDR1 and CDR2 from the germline V gene are SGHVS and FQNEAQ. The CDR3: CASSYGLAEGEQYF. In DNA, the CDR3 is TGTGCCAGCAGCTACGGACTAGCTGAGGGCGAGCAGTACTTC.

This clone turned up a few times. V usage is TRBV6-5 and J usage is TRBJ1-2; D may be TRBD1 (6 bases). The CDR3 is 13 residues long. Germline V gene lookup returns CDR1 MNHEY and CDR2 SVGAGI. V was trimmed by 7 bases and J by 7 bases, leaving 16 bases between them. The CDR3 region has the DNA TGTGCCAGCACTTCACTACAGGGCACTGGCTACACCTTC. Its protein is CASTSLQGTGYTF.

This clone came up a few times. The chain combines TRBV30 with TRBJ2-5; 9 bases fit TRBD1. After removal of 0 bases from V and 5 bases from J, the junction contained 7 bases not matched to a gene. The CDR3 totals 15 residues. The germline CDR1 and CDR2 sequences are GTSNPN and SVGIG (reference sequence). This chain's CDR3 is CAWSVGDRVQETQYF. Written as DNA, the CDR3 is TGTGCCTGGAGTGTTGGGGACAGGGTACAGGAGACCCAGTACTTC.

This chain links TRBV5-1 with TRBJ2-5; TRBD1 matches 12 bases. Trimming cost V 3 bases and J 5 bases; bases outside gene matches: 11. This CDR3 spans 17 amino acids. Germline-derived CDR1 and CDR2 are SGHRS and YFSETQ. The CDR3 DNA sequence: TGCGCCAGCAGCTGGGGACTGGGACAGGGGGCAGGGGAGACCCAGTACTTC. It specifies CASSWGLGQGAGETQYF. Filled out from reference TRBV5-1 and TRBJ2-5, the complete variable domain reads KAGVTQTPRYLIKTRGQQVTLSCSPISGHRSVSWYQQTPGQGLQFLFEYFSETQRNKGNFPGRFSGRQFSNSRSEMNVSTLELGDSALYLCASSWGLGQGAGETQYFGPGTRLLVL.

The chain recombines TRBV7-2 with TRBJ1-2, with a weak D call TRBD1 (6 bases). This CDR3 is built from 12 residues. Trimming left V 5 bases short and J 5 bases short, with 9 bases between. Germline values: CDR1 SGHTA, CDR2 FQGNSA. This CDR3 reads CASSRTEYGYTF. For the CDR3, the DNA is TGTGCCAGCAGCCGGACAGAGTATGGCTACACCTTC. Looking up the rest from reference TRBV7-2 and TRBJ1-2 gives the full variable domain: GAGVSQSPSNKVTEKGKDVELRCDPISGHTALYWYRQSLGQGLEFLIYFQGNSAPDKSGLPSDRFSAERTGGSVSTLTIQRTQQEDSAVYLCASSRTEYGYTFGSGTRLTVV.

V usage is TRBV7-8 and J usage is TRBJ1-5, with a possible D match to TRBD1 (6 bases). The CDR3 is made up of 17 amino acids. V was cut by 1 base and J by 4 bases, with 17 bases left in between. Germline V gene lookup returns CDR1 SGHVS and CDR2 FQNEAQ. CDR3 sequence: CASSLGLSGAPNQPQHF. The CDR3 nucleotides read TGTGCCAGCAGCTTAGGCCTTTCAGGGGCGCCGAATCAGCCCCAGCATTTT.

The chain is built from TRBV7-6 and TRBJ1-2; 8 nucleotides agree with TRBD1. After removal of 5 bases from V and 3 bases from J, the junction contained 8 bases not matched to a gene. Germline CDR1 and CDR2: SGHVS and FNYEAQ. The CDR3 spans 15 residues. DNA for the CDR3: TGTGCCAGCAGCCTGACAGGGGCCGGAGACTATGGCTACACCTTC. Translation: CASSLTGAGDYGYTF.

DNA of the CDR3: TGTGCCAGCAGCTTAGGATCCTACAGGGGCCCCTCCTACGAGCAGTACTTC. This sequence encodes CASSLGSYRGPSYEQYF. The chain employs TRBV11-2 and TRBJ2-7; 7 nucleotides match TRBD1. Germline V gives CDR1 SGHAT, CDR2 FQNNGV. V dropped 1 base and J dropped 0; count of bases not matched to a gene: 9. There are 17 residues in the CDR3.

This chain links TRBV5-1 with TRBJ1-2; D gene unclear. Trimming took 1 base from V and 6 from J, leaving 10 bases between them. Germline V gene data show CDR1 as SGHRS and CDR2 as YFSETQ. CDR3 length: 13 amino acids. In nucleotides, the CDR3 is TGCGCCAGCAGCTTGATGACGGGAAATGGCTACACCTTC. Protein sequence: CASSLMTGNGYTF.

This rearrangement joins TRBV25-1 to TRBJ1-2; D perhaps matches TRBD1 (6 bases). Germline V gives CDR1 MGHDK, CDR2 SYGVNS. The CDR3 sequence is 14 residues long. Trimming removed 6 bases from V and 6 bases from J, with 17 bases in between. The CDR3 nucleotides are TGTGCCAGCAGGGCTTCCGCAGGGGAGAATGGCTACACCTTC. Translating gives CASRASAGENGYTF.

The rearrangement joins TRBV6-1 to TRBJ1-1, with a tentative D call TRBD1 (5 bases). This CDR3 contains 15 residues. Trimming cost V 3 bases and J 4 bases, with 15 bases left between them. The V gene's germline CDR1 is MNHNS and CDR2 SASEGT. The CDR3 DNA is TGTGCCAGCAGTGATAAGGCAGGGATCGGCACTGAAGCTTTCTTT. The encoded protein is CASSDKAGIGTEAFF.

The chain links TRBV6-5 to TRBJ2-6; D uncertain. The V gene lost 2 bases and the J gene lost 2 bases, with 4 bases spanning the gap. Germline V CDR1 and CDR2: MNHEY, SVGAGI. There are 14 residues in the CDR3. CDR3 DNA: TGTGCCAGCAGTTACAGCCCTGGGGCCAACGTCCTGACTTTC. It translates to CASSYSPGANVLTF.

This chain links TRBV29-1 with TRBJ2-3; 12 nucleotides agree with TRBD2. The CDR3 runs 17 residues. Germline lookup yields CDR1 SQVTM and CDR2 ANQGSEA. After removal of 5 bases from V and 0 bases from J, the junction contained 9 bases not matched to a gene. CDR3 amino acids: CSVPKRTSGVSTDTQYF. CDR3 DNA: TGCAGCGTTCCGAAAAGGACTAGCGGGGTTAGCACAGATACGCAGTATTTT.

The chain links TRBV19 to TRBJ1-1; TRBD1 matches 9 bases. The germline CDR1 and CDR2 sequences are LNHDA and SQIVND (reference sequence). This CDR3 spans 14 amino acids. The V and J ends lost 7 bases and 8 bases, in that order; junction bases with no gene match: 11. The CDR3 reads CASIPGTGYREAFF. The CDR3 region has the DNA TGTGCCAGTATCCCCGGGACAGGGTACAGGGAAGCTTTCTTT.

The chain links TRBV9 to TRBJ2-1; weak D call: TRBD2 (5 bases). V was shortened by 0 bases and J by 9 bases, with 7 bases between the two germline ends. Germline CDR1 reads SGDLS; CDR2 reads YYNGEE. The CDR3 length is 12 residues. The CDR3 coding sequence is TGTGCCAGCAGCGTAGCTCGGGGTGAGCAGTTCTTC. Its protein is CASSVARGEQFF.

This clone turned up a few times. The V call is TRBV11-2, the J call TRBJ2-7; tentative D call: TRBD1 (6 bases). Germline V CDR1 and CDR2: SGHAT, FQNNGV. V dropped 4 bases and J dropped 6 bases, with 16 bases sitting between them. The CDR3 has 14 amino acids. Here the CDR3 DNA reads TGTGCCAGCAGCTCCACTCAGGGGCTCTCCGAGCAGTACTTC. Its protein product is CASSSTQGLSEQYF.

This clone has just one count. This sequence joins TRBV25-1 and TRBJ1-5; possibly TRBD1 for D (5 bases). The CDR3 spans 14 residues. Germline V gene lookup returns CDR1 MGHDK and CDR2 SYGVNS. V was trimmed by 3 bases and J by 0 bases, leaving 6 bases between them. CDR3 region: CASSEGGSNQPQHF. DNA of the CDR3: TGTGCCAGCAGTGAGGGGGGTAGCAATCAGCCCCAGCATTTT. Together with reference TRBV25-1 and TRBJ1-5, the CDR3 gives the full variable domain: EADIYQTPRYLVIGTGKKITLECSQTMGHDKMYWYQQDPGMELHLIHYSYGVNSTEKGDLSSESTVSRIRTEHFPLTLESARPSHTSQYLCASSEGGSNQPQHFGDGTRLSIL.

This clone was observed a handful of times. Written as DNA, the CDR3 is TGTGCCGTCGGACTGTTAAACACTGAAGCTTTCTTT. Amino acid sequence: CAVGLLNTEAFF. The chain recombines TRBV10-3 with TRBJ1-1, with D hard to call. Germline CDR1 ENHRY, CDR2 SYGVKD. V was clipped by 11 bases and J by 2 bases, with 12 bases between them. The CDR3 has 12 amino acids.

J is TRBJ1-2 and V is TRBV29-1; the D gene is possibly TRBD1 (5 bases). Trimming stripped 0 bases from V and 8 bases from J, with 19 bases between. The germline V gene encodes CDR1 SQVTM and CDR2 ANQGSEA. This CDR3 contains 15 residues. The CDR3 reads CSVEDLLDTVGGYTF. DNA for the CDR3: TGCAGCGTTGAAGATCTTCTGGACACGGTTGGGGGCTACACCTTC.

V gene TRBV30 combines with J gene TRBJ2-3, with unresolved D. Trimming took 2 bases from V and 8 from J, leaving 11 bases between them. This CDR3 is built from 12 residues. Germline CDR1 reads GTSNPN; CDR2 reads SVGIG (reference sequence). Written as DNA, the CDR3 is TGTGCCTGGAGTCTCCAGGCCCGTACGCAGTATTTT. This translates into CAWSLQARTQYF.

This clone has only one observation. V and J are TRBV19 and TRBJ1-2; 8 nucleotides agree with TRBD1. The length of the CDR3 is 14 residues. Germline lookup yields CDR1 LNHDA and CDR2 SQIVND (reference sequence). After removal of 3 bases from V and 8 bases from J, the junction contained 8 bases not matched to a gene. DNA of the CDR3: TGTGCCAGTAGTATTCCGGGACAGGCCGTAGGCTACACCTTC. Protein: CASSIPGQAVGYTF.

J is TRBJ1-5 and V is TRBV2; perhaps TRBD1 as D (6 bases). Trimming took 4 bases from V and 6 from J, leaving 13 bases between them. Germline V gene data show CDR1 as SNHLY and CDR2 as FYNNEI. This CDR3 spans 14 amino acids. The CDR3, as DNA: TGTGCCAGCAGTGTTAGCGTGGGGGCTCAGCCCCAGCATTTT. It is translated as CASSVSVGAQPQHF.

V and J are TRBV29-1 and TRBJ2-3; D is possibly TRBD1 (6 bases). The germline gives CDR1 SQVTM, CDR2 ANQGSEA. V lost 6 bases, J lost 0 bases, and 10 bases lay in between. The CDR3 has 13 residues. DNA of the CDR3: TGCAGCGTGGACAGCTCTAGCACAGATACGCAGTATTTT. Protein product: CSVDSSSTDTQYF.

This chain joins TRBV19 and TRBJ2-5; D is perhaps TRBD1 (5 bases). Germline CDR1 is LNHDA and CDR2 is SQIVND (reference sequence). CDR3 size: 15 residues. V was clipped by 8 bases and J by 4 bases, with 20 bases between them. The CDR3 DNA reads TGTGCCAGTTCAAAGAACGTGGGCAGGGCAGAGACCCAGTACTTC. This encodes CASSKNVGRAETQYF.